The TCR beta chain described here comes from a study of blood T cell repertoires in COVID-19. As for the study in general: COVID-19 samples collected from the United States, Italy and Spain covered acute and convalescent phases. From T cells, B-cell-depleted T cells, or PBMCs came the material, which was cDNA or gDNA.

In the source study's methods: Reference gene primer amplification gave nucleated cell count estimates. Data came from immunoSEQ multiplex PCR; TCRdb stores just in-frame clones and leaves some out. V and J calls and clone size are those listed in that table; D and trimming were worked out from the DNA. The sample lists 250,000 to 300,000 clones; around 87% were seen once. Germline values: CDR1 KGHDR, CDR2 SFDVKD. The CDR3 has 15 amino acids. V lost 4 bases, J lost 1 base, and 12 bases lay in between. This clonotype originated in a man aged 18 to 35 with active or convalescent COVID-19. Sequenced input: peripheral blood. The chain links TRBV24-1 to TRBJ1-1; the D gene is possibly TRBD1 (6 bases). The CDR3: CATSEADSANTEAFF. In nucleotides, the CDR3 is TGTGCCACCAGTGAAGCGGACAGCGCGAACACTGAAGCTTTCTTT.